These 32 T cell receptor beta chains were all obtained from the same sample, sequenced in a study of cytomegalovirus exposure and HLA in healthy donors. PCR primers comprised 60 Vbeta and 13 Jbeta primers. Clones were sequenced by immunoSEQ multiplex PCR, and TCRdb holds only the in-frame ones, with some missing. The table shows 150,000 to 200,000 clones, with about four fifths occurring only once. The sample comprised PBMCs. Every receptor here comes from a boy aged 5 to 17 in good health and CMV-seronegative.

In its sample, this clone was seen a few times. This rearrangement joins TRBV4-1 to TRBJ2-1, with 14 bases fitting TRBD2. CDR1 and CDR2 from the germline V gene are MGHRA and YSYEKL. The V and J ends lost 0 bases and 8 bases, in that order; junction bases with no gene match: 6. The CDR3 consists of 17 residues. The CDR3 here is CASSQETTSGRADEQFF. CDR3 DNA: TGCGCCAGCAGCCAAGAAACGACTAGCGGGAGGGCTGATGAGCAGTTCTTC.

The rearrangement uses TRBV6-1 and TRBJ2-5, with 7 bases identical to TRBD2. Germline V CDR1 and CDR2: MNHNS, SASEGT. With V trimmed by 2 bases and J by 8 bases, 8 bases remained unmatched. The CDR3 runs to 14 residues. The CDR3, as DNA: TGTGCCAGCAGTGAAATCGTAGGACTAGTAACCCAGTACTTC. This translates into CASSEIVGLVTQYF.

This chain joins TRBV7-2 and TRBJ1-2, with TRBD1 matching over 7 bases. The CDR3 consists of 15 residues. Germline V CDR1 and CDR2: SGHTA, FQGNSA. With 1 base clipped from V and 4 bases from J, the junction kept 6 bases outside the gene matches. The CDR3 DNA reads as TGTGCCAGCAGCTTAGTAGCCGGGACAGTCTATGGCTACACCTTC. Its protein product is CASSLVAGTVYGYTF.

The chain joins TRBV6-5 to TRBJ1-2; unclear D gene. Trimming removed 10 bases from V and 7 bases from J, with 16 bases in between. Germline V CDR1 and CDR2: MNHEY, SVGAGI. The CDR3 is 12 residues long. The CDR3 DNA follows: TGTGCCACCTATCAACCGGGAAGTGGCTACACCTTC. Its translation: CATYQPGSGYTF.

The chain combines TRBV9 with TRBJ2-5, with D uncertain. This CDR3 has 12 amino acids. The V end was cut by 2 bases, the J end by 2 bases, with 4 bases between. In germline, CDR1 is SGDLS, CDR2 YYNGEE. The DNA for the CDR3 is TGTGCCAGCAGCGTCGGGCAAGAGACCCAGTACTTC. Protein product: CASSVGQETQYF.

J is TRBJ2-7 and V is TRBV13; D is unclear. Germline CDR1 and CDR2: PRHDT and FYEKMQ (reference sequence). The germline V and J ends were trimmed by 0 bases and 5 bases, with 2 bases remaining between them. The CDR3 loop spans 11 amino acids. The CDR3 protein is CASSLGNEQYF. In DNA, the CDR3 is TGTGCCAGCAGCTTAGGTAACGAGCAGTACTTC.

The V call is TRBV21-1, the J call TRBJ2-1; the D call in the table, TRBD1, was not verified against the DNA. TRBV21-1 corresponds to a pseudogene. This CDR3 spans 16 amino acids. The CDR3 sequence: CASSNLMWTGLNEQFF. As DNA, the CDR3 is TGTGCCAGCAGCAACCTCATGTGGACAGGGTTAAATGAGCAGTTCTTC.

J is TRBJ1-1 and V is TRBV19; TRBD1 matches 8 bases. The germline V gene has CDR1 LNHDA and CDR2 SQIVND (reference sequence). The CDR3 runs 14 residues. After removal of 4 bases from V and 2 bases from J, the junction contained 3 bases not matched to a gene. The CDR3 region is CASSTDRVNTEAFF. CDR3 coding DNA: TGTGCCAGTAGTACGGACAGGGTAAACACTGAAGCTTTCTTT.

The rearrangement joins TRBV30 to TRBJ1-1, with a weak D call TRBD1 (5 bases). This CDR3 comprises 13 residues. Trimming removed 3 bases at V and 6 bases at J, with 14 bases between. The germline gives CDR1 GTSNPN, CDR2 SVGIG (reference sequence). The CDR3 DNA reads TGTGCCTGGAGGGTCGACGGGACTGCTGAAGCTTTCTTT. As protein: CAWRVDGTAEAFF.

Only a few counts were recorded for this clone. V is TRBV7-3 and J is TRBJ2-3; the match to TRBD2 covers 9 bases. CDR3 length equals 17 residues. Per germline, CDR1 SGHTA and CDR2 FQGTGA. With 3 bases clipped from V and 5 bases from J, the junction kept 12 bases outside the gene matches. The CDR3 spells CASSLAPPASGEDTQYF. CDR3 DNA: TGTGCCAGCAGCTTGGCCCCTCCCGCTAGCGGGGAAGATACGCAGTATTTT.

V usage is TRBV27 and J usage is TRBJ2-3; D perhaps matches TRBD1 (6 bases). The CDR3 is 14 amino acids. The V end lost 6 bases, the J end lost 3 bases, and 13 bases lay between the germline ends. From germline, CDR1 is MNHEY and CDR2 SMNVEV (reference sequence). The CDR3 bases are TGTGCCAGCAGCCTGCGGCAGGGGACAGATACGCAGTATTTT. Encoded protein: CASSLRQGTDTQYF.

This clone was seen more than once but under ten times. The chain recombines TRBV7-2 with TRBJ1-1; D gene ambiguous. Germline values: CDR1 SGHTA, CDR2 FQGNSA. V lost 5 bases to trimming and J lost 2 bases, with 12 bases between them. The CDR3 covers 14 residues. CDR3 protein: CASSPGVLNTEAFF. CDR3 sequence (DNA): TGTGCCAGCAGCCCGGGAGTGTTAAACACTGAAGCTTTCTTT.

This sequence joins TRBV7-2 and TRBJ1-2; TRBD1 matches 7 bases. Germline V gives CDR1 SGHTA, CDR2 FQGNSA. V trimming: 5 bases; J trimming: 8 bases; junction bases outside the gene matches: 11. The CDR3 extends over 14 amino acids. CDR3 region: CASSLRDSRRGYTF. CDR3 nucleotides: TGTGCCAGCAGCCTACGGGACAGCCGGAGGGGCTACACCTTC.

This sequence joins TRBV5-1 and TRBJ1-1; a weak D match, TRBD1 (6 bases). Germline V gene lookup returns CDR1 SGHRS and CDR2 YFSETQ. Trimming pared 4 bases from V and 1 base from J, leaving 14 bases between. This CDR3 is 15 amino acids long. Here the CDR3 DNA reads TGCGCCAGCAGCAAAGTGACAGGACAGAACACTGAAGCTTTCTTT. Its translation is CASSKVTGQNTEAFF.

This chain's CDR3 is CASRSLGYSNQPQHF. CDR3 in DNA: TGTGCCAGCAGATCCCTCGGGTATAGCAATCAGCCCCAGCATTTT. The chain uses TRBV28 and TRBJ1-5, with D unclear. This CDR3 is 15 amino acids long. V lost 6 bases and J lost 0, with 12 bases in between. Germline CDR1 MDHEN, CDR2 SYDVKM.

As DNA, the CDR3 is TGTGCCAGCAGTGATCGGCAGGGGGCCACTGAAGCTTTCTTT. Translating gives CASSDRQGATEAFF. V and J are TRBV2 and TRBJ1-1; TRBD1 matches 8 bases. V dropped 3 bases and J dropped 4; count of bases not matched to a gene: 4. Germline V gives CDR1 SNHLY, CDR2 FYNNEI. The CDR3 is 14 residues long.

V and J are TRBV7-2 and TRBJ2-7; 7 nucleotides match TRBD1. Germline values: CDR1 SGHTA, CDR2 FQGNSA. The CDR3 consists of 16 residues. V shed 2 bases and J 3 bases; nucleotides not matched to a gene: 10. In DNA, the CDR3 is TGTGCCAGCAGCTTAATTAGCCCGGGACAGTTCTACGAGCAGTACTTC. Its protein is CASSLISPGQFYEQYF.

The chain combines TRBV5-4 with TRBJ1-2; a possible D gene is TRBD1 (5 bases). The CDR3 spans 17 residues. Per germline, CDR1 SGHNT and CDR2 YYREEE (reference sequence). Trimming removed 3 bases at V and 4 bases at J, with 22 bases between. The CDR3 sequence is CASSSRQLAPQIYGYTF. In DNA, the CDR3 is TGTGCCAGCAGCTCTCGACAGCTCGCACCTCAGATCTATGGCTACACCTTC.

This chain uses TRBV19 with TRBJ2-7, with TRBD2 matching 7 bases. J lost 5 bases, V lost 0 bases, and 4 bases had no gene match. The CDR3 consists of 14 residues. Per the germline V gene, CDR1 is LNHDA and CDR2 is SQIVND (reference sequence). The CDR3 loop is CASSIDLRGDEQYF. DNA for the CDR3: TGTGCCAGTAGTATAGATCTACGGGGGGACGAGCAGTACTTC.

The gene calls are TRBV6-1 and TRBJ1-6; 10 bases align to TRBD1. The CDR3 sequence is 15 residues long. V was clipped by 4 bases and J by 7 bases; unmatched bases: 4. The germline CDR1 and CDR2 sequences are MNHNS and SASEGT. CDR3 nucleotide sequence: TGTGCCAGCAGTGGACGGACAGGGGGAAATTCACCCCTCCACTTT. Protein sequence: CASSGRTGGNSPLHF.

The CDR3: CASSPDNQGYGYTF. The DNA of the CDR3 is TGTGCCAGCAGTCCAGATAACCAGGGGTATGGCTACACCTTC. The V and J genes are TRBV4-2 and TRBJ1-2; a weak D match, TRBD1 (6 bases). Germline loops: CDR1 LGHNA, CDR2 YNFKEQ. V was shortened by 6 bases and J by 5 bases, with 16 bases between the two germline ends. The CDR3 spans 14 residues.

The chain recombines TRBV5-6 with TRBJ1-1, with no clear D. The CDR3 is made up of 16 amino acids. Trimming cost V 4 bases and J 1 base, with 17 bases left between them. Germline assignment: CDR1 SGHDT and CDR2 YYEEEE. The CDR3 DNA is TGTGCCAGCAGCCCCTTGGCGGTTGATAGGAACACTGAAGCTTTCTTT. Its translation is CASSPLAVDRNTEAFF.

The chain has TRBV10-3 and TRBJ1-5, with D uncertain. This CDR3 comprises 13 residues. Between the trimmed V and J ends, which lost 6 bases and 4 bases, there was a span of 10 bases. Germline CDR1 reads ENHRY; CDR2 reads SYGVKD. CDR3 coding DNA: TGTGCCATCAGGGGAGACGGTAATCAGCCCCAGCATTTT. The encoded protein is CAIRGDGNQPQHF.

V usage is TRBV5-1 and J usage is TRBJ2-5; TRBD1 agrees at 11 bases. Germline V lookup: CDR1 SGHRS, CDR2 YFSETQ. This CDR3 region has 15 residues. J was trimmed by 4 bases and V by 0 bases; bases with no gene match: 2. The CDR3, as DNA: TGCGCCAGCAGCTTGGGGACAGGGGGCCCAGAGACCCAGTACTTC. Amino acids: CASSLGTGGPETQYF.

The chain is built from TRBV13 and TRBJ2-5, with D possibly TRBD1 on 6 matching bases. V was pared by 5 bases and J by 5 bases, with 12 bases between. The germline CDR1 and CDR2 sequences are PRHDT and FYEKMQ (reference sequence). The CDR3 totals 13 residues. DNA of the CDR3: TGTGCCAGCAGCGAACAGGGTTACGAGACCCAGTACTTC. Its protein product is CASSEQGYETQYF.

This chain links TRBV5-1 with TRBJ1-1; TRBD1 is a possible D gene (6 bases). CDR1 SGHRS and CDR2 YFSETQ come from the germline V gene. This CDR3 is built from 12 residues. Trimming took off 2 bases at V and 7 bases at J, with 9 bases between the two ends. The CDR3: CASSFGQNEAFF. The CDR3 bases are TGCGCCAGCAGCTTCGGACAGAATGAAGCTTTCTTT.

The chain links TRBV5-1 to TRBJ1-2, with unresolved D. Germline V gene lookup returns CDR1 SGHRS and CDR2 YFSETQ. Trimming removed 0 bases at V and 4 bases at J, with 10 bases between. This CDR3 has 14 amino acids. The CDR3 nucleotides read TGCGCCAGCAGCTTGGCGTGGGCGTCCTATGGCTACACCTTC. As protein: CASSLAWASYGYTF.

CDR3 sequence: CAWGLGQSNTEAFF. As DNA, the CDR3 is TGTGCCTGGGGACTCGGACAGTCGAACACTGAAGCTTTCTTT. The rearrangement links TRBV30 to TRBJ1-1, with D perhaps matching TRBD1 (6 bases). V lost 5 bases to trimming and J lost 1 base, with 14 bases between them. This CDR3 is built from 14 residues. Germline CDR1 is GTSNPN and CDR2 is SVGIG (reference sequence).

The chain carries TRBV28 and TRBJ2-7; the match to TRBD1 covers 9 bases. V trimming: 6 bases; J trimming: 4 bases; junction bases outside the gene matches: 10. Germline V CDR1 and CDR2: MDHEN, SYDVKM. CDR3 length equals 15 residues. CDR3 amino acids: CASSPSGTGRYEQYF. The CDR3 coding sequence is TGTGCCAGCAGCCCAAGCGGGACAGGGAGGTACGAGCAGTACTTC.

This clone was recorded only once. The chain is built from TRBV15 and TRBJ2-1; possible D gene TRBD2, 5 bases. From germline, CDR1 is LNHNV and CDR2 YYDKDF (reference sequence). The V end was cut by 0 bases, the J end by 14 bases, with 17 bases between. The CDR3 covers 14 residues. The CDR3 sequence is CATSRDPRRGAEFF. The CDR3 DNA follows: TGTGCCACCAGCAGAGATCCAAGACGGGGTGCGGAGTTCTTC.

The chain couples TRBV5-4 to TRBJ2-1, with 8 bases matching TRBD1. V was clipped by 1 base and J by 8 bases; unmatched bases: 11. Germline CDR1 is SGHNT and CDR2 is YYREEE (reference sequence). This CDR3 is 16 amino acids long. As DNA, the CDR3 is TGTGCCAGCAGCTTGATGGGCAGGGGGCGCGACGATGAGCAGTTCTTC. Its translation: CASSLMGRGRDDEQFF.

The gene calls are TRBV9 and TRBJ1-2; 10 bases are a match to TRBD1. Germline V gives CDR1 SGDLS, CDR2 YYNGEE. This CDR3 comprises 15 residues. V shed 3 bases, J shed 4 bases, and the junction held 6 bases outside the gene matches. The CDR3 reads CASSASGTGAYGYTF. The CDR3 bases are TGTGCCAGCAGCGCCTCCGGGACAGGGGCCTATGGCTACACCTTC.